The clone carrying this T cell receptor (beta chain) was found many times. The target antigen is unknown. Per the germline V gene, CDR1 is SGHVS and CDR2 is FQNEAQ. The CDR3 has 16 amino acids. After removal of 6 bases from V and 0 bases from J, the junction contained 9 bases not matched to a gene. The data were taken from a study of spatial heterogeneity in lung cancer. On the study more broadly: Alpha-chain sequences were consistently detected in smaller numbers than beta-chain sequences. Broader study findings: Ubiquitous expanded tumor TCRs were observed in blood more at resection than follow-up.

As for time point: sample taken at primary tumor resection. The sequenced material consisted of unsorted whole RNA from tumor, nontumor lung or frozen PBMC. TCRdb re-derived calls from the 5' RACE reads in MiXCR, one entry per CDR3 protein. Of 25,000 or so distinct CDR3 sequences in the sample, 4% to 6% were seen once. This specimen was PBMCs, taken at surgery. This clonotype originated in a male donor with early-stage non-small cell lung cancer. The V and J genes are TRBV7-8 and TRBJ1-1, with TRBD1 matching 8 bases. CDR3 nucleotides: TGTGCCAGCAGTCGAACAGGGGGTGTTATGAACACTGAAGCTTTCTTT. The encoded protein is CASSRTGGVMNTEAFF.